The 27 T cell receptor beta chains below come from one sample, sequenced in a study of a mutant IDH1 vaccine in newly diagnosed glioma (dated by TCRdb to about 2021). The sample's time point label is to be understood as: week 47, end of study. Each vaccine dose was 300 ug of a 20-mer mutant IDH1 peptide in Montanide, given subcutaneously with topical imiquimod. No antigen has been assigned to these receptors. Libraries were constructed by the immunoSEQ multiplex PCR assay. Sourced from immuneACCESS, this table was stored by TCRdb with only in-frame sequences that have V and J called. A share of the clones is absent; for the studies checked, an unresolved V gene accounts for under half, and the remainder has no known explanation. The sample profile shows approximately 30,000 clones; roughly 90% of them were found once. In total, the top ten clones hold 5% to 5.5% of the sample. The source was PBMCs, collected from a glioma patient whose treatment included an IDH1 peptide vaccine. These receptors were collected from a woman aged 40-49 years with glioma.

This chain links TRBV18 with TRBJ2-7; D is possibly TRBD1 (6 bases). The length of the CDR3 is 14 residues. Germline CDR1 reads KGHSH; CDR2 reads LQKENI. Trimming removed 3 bases from V and 7 bases from J, with 16 bases in between. CDR3 residues: CASSPSVGAGEQYF. In nucleotides, the CDR3 is TGTGCCAGCTCACCCTCGGTGGGGGCAGGGGAGCAGTACTTC.

The chain carries TRBV10-3 and TRBJ2-7; a weak D match, TRBD2 (6 bases). Trimming cost V 0 bases and J 0 bases, with 12 bases left between them. Looked up from germline, CDR1 is ENHRY and CDR2 is SYGVKD. This CDR3 spans 16 amino acids. In DNA, the CDR3 is TGTGCCATCAGTGAGTCAATCGGGGGATCCTCCTACGAGCAGTACTTC. It encodes CAISESIGGSSYEQYF.

This chain links TRBV6-5 with TRBJ1-1; 7 nucleotides agree with TRBD1. V dropped 2 bases and J dropped 11; count of bases not matched to a gene: 11. Germline assignment: CDR1 MNHEY and CDR2 SVGAGI. The CDR3 runs to 14 residues. The CDR3 nucleotides are TGTGCCAGCAGTTACACGGGCGGGAGCAGGGGGGCTTTCTTT. It encodes CASSYTGGSRGAFF.

This clone came up once. The chain uses TRBV9 and TRBJ1-4, with no clear D. CDR3 length equals 17 residues. Germline-derived CDR1 and CDR2 are SGDLS and YYNGEE. The V end lost 1 base, the J end lost 0 bases, and 13 bases lay between the germline ends. CDR3 DNA sequence: TGTGCCAGCAGCGTAAGACCTCTCCGGGCAACTAATGAAAAACTGTTTTTT. It is translated as CASSVRPLRATNEKLFF. Based on the CDR3 plus reference TRBV9 and TRBJ1-4, the full variable domain is DSGVTQTPKHLITATGQRVTLRCSPRSGDLSVYWYQQSLDQGLQFLIQYYNGEERAKGNILERFSAQQFPDLHSELNLSSLELGDSALYFCASSVRPLRATNEKLFFGSGTQLSVL.

This clone was seen just once. J is TRBJ1-5 and V is TRBV27; 7 bases align to TRBD1. The CDR3 loop spans 15 amino acids. Germline CDR1 MNHEY, CDR2 SMNVEV (reference sequence). Trimming removed 5 bases from V and 3 bases from J; junction bases left unmatched: 7. CDR3 amino acids: CASSPKGATNQPQHF. The CDR3 bases are TGTGCCAGCAGTCCAAAGGGGGCGACCAATCAGCCCCAGCATTTT.

The CDR3 nucleotides are TGTGCCAGCAGAGAAGGCGGCGGCGCCTCCTACGAGCAGTACTTC. It codes for CASREGGGASYEQYF. The genes are TRBV7-2 and TRBJ2-7; no firm D call. V was trimmed by 6 bases and J by 0 bases, leaving 15 bases between them. Germline assignment: CDR1 SGHTA and CDR2 FQGNSA. The CDR3 sequence is 15 residues long.

CDR3 loop: CASSSQGYEQYF. The CDR3 nucleotides are TGCGCCAGCAGCTCCCAGGGCTACGAGCAGTACTTC. The chain is built from TRBV10-1 and TRBJ2-7; TRBD1 might be the D (5 bases). CDR3 length equals 12 residues. The V gene lost 6 bases and the J gene lost 3 bases, with 9 bases spanning the gap. Germline V CDR1 and CDR2: WNHNN, SYGVQD (reference sequence).

The chain uses TRBV30 and TRBJ2-1; possibly TRBD1 for D (6 bases). The CDR3 is 13 residues long. V was pared by 7 bases and J by 3 bases, with 13 bases between. Germline-derived CDR1 and CDR2 are GTSNPN and SVGIG (reference sequence). The CDR3 DNA reads as TGTGCCTCCGACCGGGACAACTACAATGAGCAGTTCTTC. Translating gives CASDRDNYNEQFF.

The chain carries TRBV6-5 and TRBJ1-4; D not certain. Deletions cut 0 bases from V and 5 bases from J, with 13 bases between. Germline-derived CDR1 and CDR2 are MNHEY and SVGAGI. The CDR3 length is 16 residues. The CDR3 coding sequence is TGTGCCAGCAGTTACTCCTTCTCGGCCACCAATGAAAAACTGTTTTTT. It is translated as CASSYSFSATNEKLFF.

V usage is TRBV7-2 and J usage is TRBJ1-3; tentatively, D is TRBD1 (5 bases). The CDR3 totals 15 residues. The ends were cut back, 0 bases at V and 0 bases at J, with 6 bases in the middle. Germline values: CDR1 SGHTA, CDR2 FQGNSA. For the CDR3, the DNA is TGTGCCAGCAGCTTAGCCGGGGGCTCTGGAAACACCATATATTTT. Translated: CASSLAGGSGNTIYF.

V usage is TRBV5-8 and J usage is TRBJ1-1, with 8 bases identical to TRBD1. This CDR3 region has 17 residues. The ends lost 0 bases at V and 1 base at J; junction bases unmatched: 8. Germline-derived CDR1 and CDR2 are SGHTS and YDEGEE. The CDR3, as DNA: TGTGCCAGCAGCTTGGCCGGAACAGGGGGAGGGAACACTGAAGCTTTCTTT. The encoded protein is CASSLAGTGGGNTEAFF. The full variable domain, with the rest looked up from reference TRBV5-8 and TRBJ1-1, is EAGVTQSPTHLIKTRGQQATLRCSPISGHTSVYWYQQALGLGLQFLLWYDEGEERNRGNFPPRFSGRQFPNYSSELNVNALELEDSALYLCASSLAGTGGGNTEAFFGQGTRLTVV.

The chain joins TRBV28 to TRBJ2-1; 8 bases map to TRBD2. The CDR3 is 15 residues long. The junction had 10 bases not matched to a gene; V was cut back by 7 bases and J by 5 bases. CDR1 is MDHEN, CDR2 SYDVKM, per germline. The CDR3 here is CASTVAGKVDNEQFF. The CDR3 DNA sequence: TGTGCCAGCACTGTAGCGGGAAAAGTGGACAATGAGCAGTTCTTC.

The chain recombines TRBV7-9 with TRBJ1-4; D gene uncertain. V lost 7 bases, J lost 5 bases, and 11 bases lay in between. Looked up from germline, CDR1 is SEHNR and CDR2 is FQNEAQ (reference sequence). The CDR3 is made up of 13 amino acids. The CDR3, as DNA: TGTGCCAGCACCGTGATACCAAATGAAAAACTGTTTTTT. As protein: CASTVIPNEKLFF.

The rearrangement links TRBV5-6 to TRBJ1-4; D perhaps matches TRBD1 (5 bases). The CDR3 contains 16 residues. Germline loops: CDR1 SGHDT, CDR2 YYEEEE. V was shortened by 0 bases and J by 0 bases, with 9 bases between the two germline ends. CDR3 sequence: CASSLGGEATNEKLFF. In DNA, the CDR3 is TGTGCCAGCAGCTTGGGGGGGGAAGCAACTAATGAAAAACTGTTTTTT.

The V gene is TRBV6-1, the J gene TRBJ2-7, with D perhaps TRBD1 (6 bases). Trimming left V 6 bases short and J 2 bases short, with 14 bases between. Germline CDR1 MNHNS, CDR2 SASEGT. This CDR3 has 14 amino acids. CDR3 DNA: TGTGCCAGCAGAACACAGGGCTCAACCTACGAGCAGTACTTC. This translates into CASRTQGSTYEQYF.

The chain employs TRBV5-6 and TRBJ1-5; D unclear. CDR3 length: 15 residues. CDR1 and CDR2 (germline): SGHDT, YYEEEE. Trimming pared 1 base from V and 9 bases from J, leaving 17 bases between. CDR3 in DNA: TGTGCCAGCAGCTTGTCCCTGACATTGGGAGGGCCCCAGCATTTT. Translated: CASSLSLTLGGPQHF.

The genes are TRBV10-3 and TRBJ1-4, with 8 bases that match TRBD1. With 11 bases clipped from V and 0 bases from J, the junction kept 5 bases outside the gene matches. CDR1 and CDR2 (germline): ENHRY, SYGVKD. This CDR3 is 14 amino acids long. DNA of the CDR3: TGTGCCTCGGGACAGGAAGCAACTAATGAAAAACTGTTTTTT. It yields the protein CASGQEATNEKLFF.

V and J are TRBV6-6 and TRBJ1-4; possibly TRBD1 for D (5 bases). Germline lookup yields CDR1 MNHNY and CDR2 SVGAGI (reference sequence). The V and J ends lost 6 bases and 4 bases respectively, with 9 bases between them. The CDR3 covers 13 residues. CDR3 bases: TGTGCCAGCAGCCGGGACTATAATGAAAAACTGTTTTTT. Translating gives CASSRDYNEKLFF.

V is TRBV6-6 and J is TRBJ1-3, with D unclear. From germline, CDR1 is MNHNY and CDR2 SVGAGI (reference sequence). This CDR3 contains 15 residues. Trimming left V 0 bases short and J 0 bases short, with 6 bases between. CDR3 nucleotide sequence: TGTGCCAGCAGTTACTCAGAGGCCTCTGGAAACACCATATATTTT. Amino acid sequence: CASSYSEASGNTIYF.

The chain has TRBV7-2 and TRBJ1-2; TRBD1 aligns across 10 bases. Germline lookup yields CDR1 SGHTA and CDR2 FQGNSA. V lost 1 base to trimming and J lost 8 bases; unmatched junction nucleotides: 10. The CDR3 has 16 amino acids. DNA of the CDR3: TGTGCCAGCAGCTTAGACAGGACAGGGGGACTCCCGGGCTACACCTTC. This encodes CASSLDRTGGLPGYTF.

The chain carries TRBV9 and TRBJ1-1; 8 bases are a match to TRBD1. J was trimmed by 2 bases and V by 4 bases; bases with no gene match: 7. In germline, CDR1 is SGDLS, CDR2 YYNGEE. The CDR3 contains 15 residues. The CDR3 coding sequence is TGTGCCAGCAGCTCGTACAGGGGGTTAAACACTGAAGCTTTCTTT. Encoded protein: CASSSYRGLNTEAFF.

The chain recombines TRBV7-2 with TRBJ1-5; no definite D call. Germline assignment: CDR1 SGHTA and CDR2 FQGNSA. Trimming removed 3 bases at V and 4 bases at J, with 13 bases between. This CDR3 has 15 residues. The CDR3 DNA reads as TGTGCCAGCAGCTTCGGGGAGGTGCGGAATCAGCCCCAGCATTTT. Translation gives CASSFGEVRNQPQHF.

The V call is TRBV7-9, the J call TRBJ2-1, with a weak D call TRBD1 (6 bases). From germline, CDR1 is SEHNR and CDR2 FQNEAQ (reference sequence). V lost 5 bases, J lost 3 bases, and 20 bases lay in between. CDR3 length: 17 residues. The CDR3 region is CASSKSPGAGGYNEQFF. The DNA for the CDR3 is TGTGCCAGCAGCAAAAGCCCAGGGGCTGGTGGCTACAATGAGCAGTTCTTC. Together with reference TRBV7-9 and TRBJ2-1, the CDR3 gives the full variable domain: DTGVSQNPRHKITKRGQNVTFRCDPISEHNRLYWYRQTLGQGPEFLTYFQNEAQLEKSRLLSDRFSAERPKGSFSTLEIQRTEQGDSAMYLCASSKSPGAGGYNEQFFGPGTRLTVL.

The chain has TRBV29-1 and TRBJ2-3; the match to TRBD1 covers 9 bases. The CDR3 consists of 15 residues. With V trimmed by 8 bases and J by 1 base, 10 bases remained unmatched. From germline, CDR1 is SQVTM and CDR2 ANQGSEA. The CDR3 sequence: CSLISDRGRTDTQYF. As DNA, the CDR3 is TGCAGCCTTATCTCGGACAGGGGACGCACAGATACGCAGTATTTT.

The chain recombines TRBV7-9 with TRBJ1-4; maybe TRBD1 (5 bases). The CDR3 runs to 15 residues. Germline V gene lookup returns CDR1 SEHNR and CDR2 FQNEAQ (reference sequence). The V gene lost 5 bases and the J gene lost 6 bases, with 16 bases spanning the gap. The DNA of the CDR3 is TGTGCCAGCAGCGGGGCAGGGACGAGGGATGAAAAACTGTTTTTT. This gives the protein CASSGAGTRDEKLFF.

The chain uses TRBV6-1 and TRBJ2-7, with D perhaps matching TRBD1 or TRBD2 (5 bases each). V gave up 2 bases and J gave up 0 bases, with 11 bases separating them. CDR1 is MNHNS and CDR2 is SASEGT in the germline V gene. This CDR3 has 15 residues. The CDR3 spells CASSEPGTGSYEQYF. The CDR3 coding sequence is TGTGCCAGCAGTGAACCGGGGACCGGCTCCTACGAGCAGTACTTC.

The rearrangement uses TRBV14 and TRBJ1-1, with no clear D. The CDR3 has 13 residues. The germline CDR1 and CDR2 sequences are SGHDN and FVKESK. V dropped 4 bases and J dropped 4 bases, with 10 bases sitting between them. The CDR3: CASSPQRRTEAFF. DNA for the CDR3: TGTGCCAGCAGCCCCCAACGTCGCACTGAAGCTTTCTTT.